This T cell receptor beta chain was found in a study of T cell changes during pregnancy in multiple sclerosis. This clone was seen just once. TCRdb's table, derived via immunoSEQ multiplex PCR, lists solely in-frame clones and lacks some. The sample consists of 30,000 to 40,000 clones, 85% to 95% of them appearing once. Germline CDR1 reads SEHNR; CDR2 reads FQNEAQ (reference sequence). The CDR3 sequence is 14 residues long. V lost 5 bases and J lost 5, with 13 bases in between. The specimen was CD8+ T cells from peripheral blood mononuclear cells, collected in the third trimester of pregnancy. The chain is built from TRBV7-9 and TRBJ1-5; D gene uncertain. The clonotype comes from a female donor with multiple sclerosis, enrolled in a pregnancy study. The CDR3 DNA reads TGTGCCAGCAGCCAAGAGGGCCCGTATCAGCCCCAGCATTTT. Its translation: CASSQEGPYQPQHF.